This T cell receptor beta chain was profiled in a study of CD8 T cells in Susac syndrome. The V gene lost 7 bases and the J gene lost 5 bases, with 9 bases spanning the gap. Per the germline V gene, CDR1 is MNHEY and CDR2 is SVGAGI. This CDR3 is built from 11 residues. Reverse transcription of about 0.5 to 1 ug RNA used random hexamers. From the immunoSEQ multiplex PCR reads, TCRdb called clonotypes with MiXCR, one entry per CDR3 protein. Altogether 250,000 to 300,000 distinct CDR3 sequences are present, approximately 85% being singletons, with the ten largest covering around 0.2%. The chain combines TRBV6-5 with TRBJ2-7; TRBD2 might be the D (5 bases). What was sequenced was CD8+ T cells from PBMCs. The sequence came from a human donor with multiple sclerosis. As DNA, the CDR3 is TGTGCCAGCACCGGGGTTCACGAGCAGTACTTC. As protein: CASTGVHEQYF.